The rows below give T cell receptor beta chains drawn from one sample of a study of identical twins. In TCRdb, the 5' RACE reads were re-called with MiXCR into one record per CDR3 protein. Of hundreds of thousands of distinct CDR3 sequences listed, roughly 13% are singletons. The specimen sequenced was memory (CD45RO+) T cells sorted from blood. The source of these receptors is a young woman in good health. CDR3s leave out the opening cysteine and the closing phenylalanine or tryptophan. Fields, in order: V gene, CDR3 protein.

>TRBV7-2
ASSPSSYNEQF
>TRBV7-2
ASSLSGGISYEQY
>TRBV18
ASSPSRWEQY
>TRBV9
ASSPFTGGREQF
>TRBV7-2
ASSLDQGGYT
>TRBV9
ASSVGGSYTDTQY
>TRBV9
ASSATSGRVTDTQY
>TRBV6-5
ASSYLHRGSYEQY
>TRBV4-1
ASSQEGQTITGELF
>TRBV20-1
SASWRETQY
>TRBV19
PSSIGHQAYEQY
>TRBV2
ATRSGGAKNNEQF
>TRBV6-1
ASSHSGTRATDTQY
>TRBV20-1
SARPTGASGRETQY
>TRBV5-1
ASSHSGLNNEQF
>TRBV2
ASVPQGQLNSPLH
>TRBV20-1
SARGGRGPYNEQF
>TRBV7-8
ASSSGVSGAGDTQY
>TRBV5-1
ASSLIDRDEQF